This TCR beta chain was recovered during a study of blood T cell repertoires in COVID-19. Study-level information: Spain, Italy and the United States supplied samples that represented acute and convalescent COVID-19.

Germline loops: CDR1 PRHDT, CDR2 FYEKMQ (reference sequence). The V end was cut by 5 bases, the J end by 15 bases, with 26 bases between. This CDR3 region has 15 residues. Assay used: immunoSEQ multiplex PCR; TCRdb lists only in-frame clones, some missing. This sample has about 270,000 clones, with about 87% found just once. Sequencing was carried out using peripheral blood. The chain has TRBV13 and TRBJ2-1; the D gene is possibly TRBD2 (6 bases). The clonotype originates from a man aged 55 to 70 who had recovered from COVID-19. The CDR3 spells CASSPTGTAPGEVFF. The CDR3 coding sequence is TGTGCCAGCAGCCCGACCGGGACGGCCCCTGGGGAGGTGTTCTTC.